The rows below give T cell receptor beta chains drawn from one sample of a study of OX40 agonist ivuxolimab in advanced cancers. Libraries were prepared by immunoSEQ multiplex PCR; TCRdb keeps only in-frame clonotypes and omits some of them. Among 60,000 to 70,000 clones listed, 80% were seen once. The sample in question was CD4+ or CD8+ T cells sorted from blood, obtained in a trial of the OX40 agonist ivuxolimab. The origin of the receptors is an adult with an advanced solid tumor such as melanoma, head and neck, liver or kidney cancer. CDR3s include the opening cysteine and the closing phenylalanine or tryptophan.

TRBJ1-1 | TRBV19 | CASSILSGGLQNTEAFF
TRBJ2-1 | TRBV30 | CAWSPPGGRYEQFF
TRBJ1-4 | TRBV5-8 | CASSTDKKTRWDNEKLFF
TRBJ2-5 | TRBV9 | CASSVEAGASETQYF
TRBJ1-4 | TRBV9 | CASSVGNGNNEKLFF
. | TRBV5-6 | CASSFKAAGYEQYF
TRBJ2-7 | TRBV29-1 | CSVGGGGLYEQYF
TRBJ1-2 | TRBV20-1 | CSARTNYGYTF
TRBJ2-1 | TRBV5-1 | CASSSGLAGGPISYNEQFF
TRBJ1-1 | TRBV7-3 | CASSAGQGMDTEAFF
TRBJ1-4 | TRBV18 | CASHGQKYEKLFF
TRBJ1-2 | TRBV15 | CATSRKKTGGDGYTF
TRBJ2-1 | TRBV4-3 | CAKPIQGDMNEQFF
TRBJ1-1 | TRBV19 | CASIPRQWETEAFF
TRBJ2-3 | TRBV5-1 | CASSSPTNGGPTDTQYF
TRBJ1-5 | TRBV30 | CAWSDGPGQPQHF
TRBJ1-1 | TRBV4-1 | CASRGLLRGTEAFF
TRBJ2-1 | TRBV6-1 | CASSRQGAGNEQFF
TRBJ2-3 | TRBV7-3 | CASSRNIAGGRGNTQYF
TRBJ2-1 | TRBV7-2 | CASSRKRGAAGVSYNEQFF
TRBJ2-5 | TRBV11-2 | CASSLGLRRGEQETQYF
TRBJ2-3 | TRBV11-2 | CASSLDPLAGSTDTQYF
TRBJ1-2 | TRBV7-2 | CASSLVPSTNYGYTF
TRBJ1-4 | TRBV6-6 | CASRIKSGGNEKLFF
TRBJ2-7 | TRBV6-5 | CASSLDSNEQYF
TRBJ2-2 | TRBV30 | CAWDTYRGGAGELFF
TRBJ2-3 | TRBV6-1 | CASTMRGTDTQYF
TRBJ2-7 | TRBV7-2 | CASSFSGGFDEQYF
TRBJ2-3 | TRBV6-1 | CASSEGAGGTDTQYF
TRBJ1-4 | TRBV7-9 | CASSLGRGRGATNEKLFF
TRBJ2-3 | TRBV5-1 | CASRVGGGSTDTQYF
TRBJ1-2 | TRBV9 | CASSVVGGLDGYTF
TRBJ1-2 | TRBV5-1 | CASSLDRGIYGYTF
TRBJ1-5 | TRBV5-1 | CASSPDGEGNQPQHF
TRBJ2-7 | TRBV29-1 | CSVLGGPDSKYEQYF
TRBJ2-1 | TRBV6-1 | CASSGRGQGNEQFF
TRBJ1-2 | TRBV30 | CAWGTSSQQGAGGYTF
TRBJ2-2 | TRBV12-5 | CASGLGGQFTGELFF
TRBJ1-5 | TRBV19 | CASRQGANQPQHF
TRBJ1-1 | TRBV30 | CAWRARGRDTEAFF